The 10 T cell receptor beta chains below all came from one sample that was sequenced in a study of T-cell reconstitution after alpha-beta-depleted transplantation in children. Using unique molecular identifiers, the investigators prepared the TCRbeta library. Each CDR3 protein gets one entry after TCRdb re-called the PCR reads with MiXCR. Among 700,000 to 850,000 distinct CDR3 sequences listed, 15% to 20% were seen once. The material sequenced was PBMCs, mostly from graft donor cells, taken 360 days after TCRalphabeta/CD19-depleted stem cell transplant. Receptors originate from a male patient younger than 18 who had a stem cell transplant for acute lymphoblastic leukemia, so the T cells may come from the graft donor.

In this sample, this clonotype turned up many times. The chain joins TRBV5-1 to TRBJ2-1; 7 bases map to TRBD1. CDR3 length: 14 residues. CDR1 SGHRS and CDR2 YFSETQ come from the germline V gene. Trimming took 7 bases from V and 4 from J; bases not matched to a gene: 8. The CDR3 protein is CASYRQGLYNEQFF. For the CDR3, the DNA is TGCGCCAGCTACCGACAGGGTTTGTACAATGAGCAGTTCTTC.

The chain has TRBV2 and TRBJ2-1; D may be TRBD2 (6 bases). The V and J ends lost 1 base and 4 bases respectively, with 14 bases between them. Germline CDR1 is SNHLY and CDR2 is FYNNEI. This CDR3 contains 16 residues. The chain's CDR3 is CASSEVSLAAYNEQFF. CDR3 DNA: TGTGCCAGCAGTGAAGTTTCACTAGCAGCTTACAATGAGCAGTTCTTC. Using reference TRBV2 and TRBJ2-1 for the parts outside the CDR3, the full variable domain is EPEVTQTPSHQVTQMGQEVILRCVPISNHLYFYWYRQILGQKVEFLVSFYNNEISEKSEIFDDQFSVERPDGSNFTLKIRSTKLEDSAMYFCASSEVSLAAYNEQFFGPGTRLTVL.

This clonotype turned up a few times. V and J are TRBV7-4 and TRBJ1-5; D is uncertain. The germline V gene has CDR1 SGHVT and CDR2 SQSDAQ. The CDR3 runs to 17 residues. V dropped 2 bases and J dropped 5 bases, with 19 bases sitting between them. The DNA for the CDR3 is TGTGCCAGCAGCTTACGCCTCATCTGGGTAAAAGATCAGCCCCAGCATTTT. The encoded protein is CASSLRLIWVKDQPQHF.

This clonotype was seen only a few times. The chain carries TRBV12-3 or TRBV12-4 and TRBJ1-6; the D gene is possibly TRBD1 (5 bases). Trimming shortened V by 3 bases and J by 6 bases, and 12 bases separated the two germline ends. CDR3 length equals 15 residues. The CDR3 sequence: CASSLSGTVNSPLHF. CDR3 nucleotides: TGTGCCAGCAGTTTGTCCGGGACCGTTAATTCACCCCTCCACTTT.

The V and J genes are TRBV11-2 and TRBJ2-7, with TRBD1 matching over 11 bases. V gave up 5 bases and J gave up 2 bases; unmatched junction bases: 5. The V gene's germline CDR1 is SGHAT and CDR2 FQNNGV. The CDR3 consists of 15 residues. The CDR3 reads CASSGTGGNPYEQYF. CDR3 nucleotide sequence: TGTGCCAGCAGCGGGACAGGGGGGAATCCCTACGAGCAGTACTTC.

This clonotype was seen more than once but under ten times. The V and J genes are TRBV5-1 and TRBJ2-1; D is ambiguous. CDR3 length: 15 residues. Germline V lookup: CDR1 SGHRS, CDR2 YFSETQ. V was pared by 0 bases and J by 5 bases, with 12 bases between. For the CDR3, the DNA is TGCGCCAGCAGCTTGGCGAATGGCGCGAACAATGAGCAGTTCTTC. Translation gives CASSLANGANNEQFF.

This clonotype has just a few counts. This chain uses TRBV19 with TRBJ1-2, with unresolved D. CDR3 length: 15 residues. With 5 bases removed from V and 0 bases from J, the gap between germline ends came to 13 bases. From germline, CDR1 is LNHDA and CDR2 SQIVND (reference sequence). CDR3 sequence: CASSAGYRANYGYTF. The DNA for the CDR3 is TGTGCCAGTAGTGCAGGATACAGAGCTAACTATGGCTACACCTTC. Drawing the rest from reference TRBV19 and TRBJ1-2, the complete variable domain is DGGITQSPKYLFRKEGQNVTLSCEQNLNHDAMYWYRQDPGQGLRLIYYSQIVNDFQKGDIAEGYSVSREKKESFPLTVTSAQKNPTAFYLCASSAGYRANYGYTFGSGTRLTVV.

This sequence joins TRBV14 and TRBJ2-3; maybe TRBD2 (6 bases). V was trimmed by 4 bases and J by 0 bases, leaving 17 bases between them. From germline, CDR1 is SGHDN and CDR2 FVKESK. This CDR3 is built from 17 residues. CDR3 protein: CASSPRWRAYSTDTQYF. In DNA form, the CDR3 reads TGTGCCAGCAGCCCCCGGTGGAGGGCCTACAGCACAGATACGCAGTATTTT.

This clonotype was detected only a few times. The gene calls are TRBV6-2 or TRBV6-3 and TRBJ2-2; D possibly corresponds to TRBD2 (6 bases). CDR3 length: 18 amino acids. The germline V and J ends were trimmed by 0 bases and 6 bases, with 20 bases remaining between them. Per the germline V gene, CDR1 is MNHEY and CDR2 is SVGEGT. The DNA for the CDR3 is TGTGCCAGCAGTTACTCTTATGGCCCGGGAGTCTCGGCCGGGGAGCTGTTTTTT. Residues: CASSYSYGPGVSAGELFF.

The chain uses TRBV27 and TRBJ2-1; 12 bases line up with TRBD2. The J segment lost 9 bases and the V segment lost 7 bases, leaving 13 bases of the junction unmatched. Germline V gene data show CDR1 as MNHEY and CDR2 as SMNVEV (reference sequence). The CDR3 sequence is 16 residues long. The CDR3 DNA reads TGTGCCAGCACCCGTCCACTAGCGGGAGGACCACGTGAGCAGTTCTTC. Protein: CASTRPLAGGPREQFF.